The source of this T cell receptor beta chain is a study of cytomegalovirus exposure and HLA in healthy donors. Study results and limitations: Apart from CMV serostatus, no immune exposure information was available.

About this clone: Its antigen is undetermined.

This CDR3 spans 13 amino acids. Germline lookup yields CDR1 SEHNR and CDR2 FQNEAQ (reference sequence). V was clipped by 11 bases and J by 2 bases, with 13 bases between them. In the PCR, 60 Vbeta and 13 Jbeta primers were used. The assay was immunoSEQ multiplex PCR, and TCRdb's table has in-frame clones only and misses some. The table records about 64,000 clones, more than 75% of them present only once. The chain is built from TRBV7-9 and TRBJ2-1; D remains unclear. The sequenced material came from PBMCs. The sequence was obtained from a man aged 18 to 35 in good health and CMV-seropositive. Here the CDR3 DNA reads TGTGCCGTTACAGACACTGCCTACAATGAGCAGTTCTTC. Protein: CAVTDTAYNEQFF.